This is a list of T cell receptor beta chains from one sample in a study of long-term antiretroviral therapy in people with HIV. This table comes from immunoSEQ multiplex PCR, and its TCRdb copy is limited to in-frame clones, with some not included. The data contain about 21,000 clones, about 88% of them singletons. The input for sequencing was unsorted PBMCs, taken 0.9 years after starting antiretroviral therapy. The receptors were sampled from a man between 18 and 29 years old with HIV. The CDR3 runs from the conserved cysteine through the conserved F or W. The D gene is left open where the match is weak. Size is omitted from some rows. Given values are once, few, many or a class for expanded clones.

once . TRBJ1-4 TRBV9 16 CASSQSFLGVNEKLFF TGTGCCAGCAGTCAGTCGTTCCTCGGAGTAAATGAAAAACTGTTTTTT
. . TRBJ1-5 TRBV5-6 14 CASSLWGIGQPQHF TGTGCCAGCAGCTTGTGGGGGATTGGTCAGCCCCAGCATTTT
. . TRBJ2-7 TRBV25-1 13 CASSEPPFDEQYF TGTGCCAGCAGTGAACCCCCCTTCGACGAGCAGTACTTC
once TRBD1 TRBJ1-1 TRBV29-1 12 CSVWDSFTEAFF TGCAGCGTCTGGGACAGCTTCACTGAAGCTTTCTTT
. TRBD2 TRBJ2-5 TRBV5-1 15 CASSLAWGAGETQYF TGCGCCAGCAGCTTGGCTTGGGGAGCGGGGGAGACCCAGTACTTC
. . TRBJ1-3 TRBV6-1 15 CASIFFGQTGNTIYF TGTGCCAGCATTTTCTTCGGACAGACTGGAAACACCATATATTTT
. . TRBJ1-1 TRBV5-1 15 CASSSPGEGHFEAFF TGCGCCAGCAGCTCGCCTGGGGAGGGACACTTTGAAGCTTTCTTT
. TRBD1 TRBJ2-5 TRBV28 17 CASSSVTGTEIQETQYF TGTGCCAGCAGTTCTGTCACCGGGACAGAAATCCAAGAGACCCAGTACTTC
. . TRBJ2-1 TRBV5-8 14 CASSLVAPGNEQFF TGTGCCAGCAGCTTGGTCGCCCCCGGGAATGAGCAGTTCTTC
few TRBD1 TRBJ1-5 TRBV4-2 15 CASSQEGTGDQPQHF TGTGCCAGCAGCCAAGAAGGGACAGGGGACCAGCCCCAGCATTTT
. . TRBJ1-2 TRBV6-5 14 CASSISQGGSGYTF TGTGCCAGCAGTATAAGCCAGGGAGGGAGTGGCTACACCTTC
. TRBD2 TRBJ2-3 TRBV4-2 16 CASSQESGGGADTQYF TGTGCCAGCAGCCAAGAATCGGGGGGTGGGGCAGATACGCAGTATTTT
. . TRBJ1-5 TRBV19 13 CASSIVGGQPQHF TGTGCCAGTAGTATAGTGGGTGGGCAGCCCCAGCATTTT
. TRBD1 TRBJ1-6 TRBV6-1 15 CASSETTGANSPLHF TGTGCCAGCAGTGAAACAACAGGGGCCAATTCACCCCTCCACTTT
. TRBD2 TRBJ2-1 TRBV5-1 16 CASSLALAGEVDEQFF TGCGCCAGCAGCTTGGCGCTAGCGGGGGAGGTGGATGAGCAGTTCTTC